This is a list of T cell receptor beta chains from one sample in a study of T cell responses to AZD1222 COVID-19 vaccine. The repertoire was sequenced with immunoSEQ multiplex PCR; TCRdb's copy has only in-frame clones and lacks some. Among under 150,000 clones listed, approximately 90% were seen once. The starting material was peripheral blood, obtained on day 0 of AZD1222 vaccination. The receptors originated from an adult in good health. Both conserved end residues are part of each CDR3. A D gene is named only where the DNA matches it firmly. The size field is filled for only some rows; it gives once, few, many or a size class.

v_call	d_call	clone_size	j_call	cdr3_aa	cdr3_nt
TRBV18	.	.	TRBJ1-2	CASSPGKANYGYTF	TGTGCCAGCTCACCGGGGAAGGCTAACTATGGCTACACCTTC
TRBV4-1	.	.	TRBJ1-5	CASSQTIQLNQPQHF	TGCGCCAGCAGCCAAACGATACAGCTCAATCAGCCCCAGCATTTT
TRBV7-9	.	.	TRBJ2-7	CASSLANLWGGGEQYF	TGTGCCAGCAGCTTAGCGAATCTTTGGGGTGGGGGCGAGCAGTACTTC
TRBV5-1	TRBD1	few	TRBJ2-5	CASSFGTAQETQYF	TGCGCCAGCAGCTTCGGGACAGCCCAAGAGACCCAGTACTTC
TRBV19	.	.	TRBJ1-6	CASSIADSYNSPLHF	TGTGCCAGTAGTATAGCAGACTCCTATAATTCACCCCTCCACTTT
TRBV29-1	.	once	TRBJ2-2	CSVEDRVVASAGELFF	TGCAGCGTTGAAGATCGGGTGGTAGCATCGGCCGGGGAGCTGTTTTTT
TRBV28	.	.	TRBJ1-3	CATGDGASSGNTIYF	TGTGCCACCGGGGACGGGGCGAGCTCTGGAAACACCATATATTTT
TRBV18	TRBD1	.	TRBJ2-7	CASSLQGGYEQYF	TGTGCCAGCTCACTACAGGGGGGCTACGAGCAGTACTTC
TRBV7-3	TRBD2	.	TRBJ2-7	CASSSDPREASGLVRSYEQYF	TGTGCCAGCAGCTCCGACCCCCGGGAGGCTAGCGGGTTAGTCAGGTCCTACGAGCAGTACTTC
TRBV7-6	.	.	TRBJ1-1	CASSLSVGSEAFF	TGTGCCAGCAGCTTGAGTGTCGGATCTGAAGCTTTCTTT
TRBV5-6	.	.	TRBJ1-6	CASSQTKSRGVVNSPLHF	TGTGCCAGCAGCCAAACTAAATCCAGGGGAGTCGTTAATTCACCCCTCCACTTT
TRBV6-5	.	.	TRBJ2-5	CASTQGGAAKETQYF	TGTGCCAGCACCCAGGGGGGGGCAGCTAAAGAGACCCAGTACTTC
TRBV5-4	TRBD2	.	TRBJ2-5	CASSLMSGGEETQYF	TGTGCCAGCAGCTTGATGAGCGGGGGGGAGGAGACCCAGTACTTC
TRBV7-7	TRBD1	.	TRBJ2-2	CASSKTGGVRTGELFF	TGTGCTAGCAGCAAGACAGGGGGCGTAAGGACCGGGGAGCTGTTTTTT
TRBV28	.	.	TRBJ1-1	CASSLLRTEAFF	TGTGCCAGCAGTTTATTGCGGACTGAAGCTTTCTTT
TRBV7-9	TRBD1	.	TRBJ2-7	CASSQMKGDRGHEQYF	TGTGCCAGCAGCCAAATGAAGGGGGACAGAGGCCACGAGCAGTACTTC
TRBV29-1	.	.	TRBJ1-1	CSVGTATEAFF	TGCAGCGTTGGGACAGCCACTGAAGCTTTCTTT
TRBV18	.	few	TRBJ1-5	CASSIDSQNQPQHF	TGTGCCAGCTCAATTGACAGCCAGAATCAGCCCCAGCATTTT
TRBV28	.	.	TRBJ1-2	CASRVLTGSYGYTF	TGTGCCAGCCGGGTGTTGACCGGATCCTATGGCTACACCTTC
TRBV5-6	.	.	TRBJ1-4	CASSLWGGTTNEKLFF	TGTGCCAGCAGCTTATGGGGGGGAACAACTAATGAAAAACTGTTTTTT
TRBV28	TRBD1	.	TRBJ1-6	CASSPVTGVHSPLHF	TGTGCCAGCAGTCCCGTGACAGGGGTCCATTCACCCCTCCACTTT
TRBV12-3/TRBV12-4	.	.	TRBJ2-1	CASSFGNEQFF	TGTGCCAGCAGTTTTGGTAATGAGCAGTTCTTC
TRBV5-1	TRBD2	.	TRBJ2-1	CASSSRGGQGTHSYNEQFF	TGCGCCAGCAGCTCTCGGGGGGGGCAGGGGACCCACTCCTACAATGAGCAGTTCTTC
TRBV2	.	.	TRBJ1-6	CASETGRSFPPHF	TGTGCCAGCGAGACTGGTCGTTCGTTCCCTCCCCACTTT
TRBV28	TRBD2	.	TRBJ2-7	CASSSSSGYEQYF	TGTGCCAGCAGTTCGTCTAGCGGCTACGAGCAGTACTTC
TRBV12-3/TRBV12-4	.	.	TRBJ1-1	CASSLTSRTEAFF	TGTGCCAGCAGTCTAACTTCGAGGACTGAAGCTTTCTTT
TRBV19	.	once	TRBJ2-7	CASSIRLGYIYEQYF	TGTGCCAGTAGTATCCGCCTAGGATACATCTACGAGCAGTACTTC
TRBV3-1/TRBV3-2	TRBD1	.	TRBJ2-7	CASSQFGQAGEQYF	TGTGCCAGCAGCCAATTTGGACAGGCGGGCGAGCAGTACTTC
TRBV29-1	.	few	TRBJ1-1	CSVARQATMNTEAFF	TGCAGCGTTGCCCGACAGGCCACAATGAACACTGAAGCTTTCTTT
TRBV18	TRBD2	.	TRBJ2-1	CASFMTSGSSYNEQFF	TGTGCCAGCTTCATGACTAGCGGGAGCTCCTACAATGAGCAGTTCTTC
TRBV5-6	.	few	TRBJ2-1	CASSIPESDEQFF	TGTGCCAGCAGCATACCGGAATCAGATGAGCAGTTCTTC
TRBV24-1	.	.	TRBJ2-3	CATSVSAADTQYF	TGTGCCACCAGTGTTAGCGCGGCAGATACGCAGTATTTT
TRBV7-8	TRBD1	.	TRBJ1-5	CASSRGQGIQPQHF	TGTGCCAGCAGTCGTGGACAGGGGATACAGCCCCAGCATTTT
TRBV24-1	.	.	TRBJ2-7	CATSDDRDLYEQYF	TGTGCCACCAGTGATGACCGGGACCTCTACGAGCAGTACTTC
TRBV5-8	TRBD1	.	TRBJ1-5	CASSFRTGNQPQHF	TGTGCCAGCAGCTTCCGGACAGGAAATCAGCCCCAGCATTTT
TRBV30	.	.	TRBJ1-5	CAWSVWGREQPQHF	TGTGCCTGGAGTGTGTGGGGGAGAGAACAGCCCCAGCATTTT
TRBV2	.	.	TRBJ1-2	CATSPSGGYTF	TGTGCCACCTCGCCTTCAGGCGGCTACACCTTC
TRBV11-3	.	.	TRBJ1-2	CASSLEGSTEENGYTF	TGTGCCAGCAGCTTAGAGGGGTCTACGGAGGAAAATGGCTACACCTTC
TRBV6-6	.	.	TRBJ1-6	CASSYSRGDRSPLHF	TGTGCCAGCAGTTACTCGAGAGGGGATCGGTCACCCCTCCACTTT
TRBV3-1/TRBV3-2	TRBD2	.	TRBJ2-3	CASSQELAGGALGTQYF	TGTGCCAGCAGCCAAGAACTAGCGGGGGGTGCCTTGGGTACGCAGTATTTT
TRBV10-1	.	.	TRBJ1-3	CASTAGVGNTIYF	TGCGCCAGCACCGCAGGGGTTGGAAACACCATATATTTT
TRBV6-5	.	once	TRBJ1-5	CASAGRYSNQPQHF	TGTGCCAGTGCCGGACGGTATAGCAATCAGCCCCAGCATTTT
TRBV6-6	.	.	TRBJ2-7	CASSPLPPLNGGRFEQYF	TGTGCCAGCAGTCCCCTTCCCCCCCTGAACGGGGGGCGCTTCGAGCAGTACTTC
TRBV6-5	.	.	TRBJ1-1	CASSYSRGVTEAFF	TGTGCCAGCAGTTACAGTCGGGGGGTCACTGAAGCTTTCTTT
TRBV7-2	.	.	TRBJ1-5	CASSFQRPGLHYSNQPQHF	TGTGCCAGCAGCTTCCAGCGGCCGGGACTCCATTATAGCAATCAGCCCCAGCATTTT
TRBV4-1	.	.	TRBJ1-1	CASSQGGGGAFF	TGCGCCAGCAGCCAAGGAGGGGGGGGAGCTTTCTTT
TRBV5-1	.	.	TRBJ1-6	CASSLDGQNSPLHF	TGCGCCAGCAGCTTGGATGGGCAGAATTCACCCCTCCACTTT
TRBV10-1	TRBD2	.	TRBJ2-1	CASSPDQRGYNEQFF	TGCGCCAGCAGTCCTGATCAGCGGGGCTACAATGAGCAGTTCTTC
TRBV10-3	.	.	TRBJ2-5	CAISDWGDRETQYF	TGTGCCATCAGTGACTGGGGGGATAGAGAGACCCAGTACTTC
TRBV19	TRBD1	.	TRBJ1-6	CASGQANNSPLHF	TGTGCCAGTGGACAGGCGAATAATTCACCCCTCCACTTT
TRBV14	.	.	TRBJ2-1	CASSQRGAINNEQFF	TGTGCCAGCAGCCAACGAGGGGCTATTAACAATGAGCAGTTCTTC
TRBV5-5	.	.	TRBJ2-5	CASSSPGRMETQYF	TGTGCCAGCAGCTCCCCGGGTAGAATGGAGACCCAGTACTTC
TRBV11-2	.	once	TRBJ2-1	CASSPTQQTGTTVEQFF	TGTGCCAGCAGCCCTACCCAGCAGACCGGGACAACTGTTGAGCAGTTCTTC
TRBV19	.	once	TRBJ1-2	CASSIPGTAMGYTF	TGTGCCAGTAGTATCCCCGGGACGGCGATGGGCTACACCTTC
TRBV7-9	TRBD1	.	TRBJ1-5	CASSSGQGEEPQHF	TGTGCCAGCAGTTCGGGACAGGGGGAGGAACCCCAGCATTTT